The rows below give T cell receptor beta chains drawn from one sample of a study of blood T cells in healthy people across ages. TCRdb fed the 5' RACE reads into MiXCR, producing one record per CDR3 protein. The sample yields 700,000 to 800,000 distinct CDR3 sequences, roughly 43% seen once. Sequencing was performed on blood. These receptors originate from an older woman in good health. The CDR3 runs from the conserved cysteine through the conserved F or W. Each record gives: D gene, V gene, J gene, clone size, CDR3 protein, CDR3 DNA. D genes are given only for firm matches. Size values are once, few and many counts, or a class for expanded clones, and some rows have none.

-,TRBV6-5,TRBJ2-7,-,CASSYQQNYEQYF,TGTGCCAGCAGTTACCAACAGAACTACGAGCAGTACTTC
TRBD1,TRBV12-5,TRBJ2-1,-,CASGLTGTGENEQFF,TGTGCTAGTGGTTTAACCGGGACAGGGGAGAATGAGCAGTTCTTC
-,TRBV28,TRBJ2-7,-,CASRPEHPRGEQYF,TGTGCCAGCAGACCGGAACACCCTCGGGGCGAGCAGTACTTC
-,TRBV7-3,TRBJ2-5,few,CASSPSRGAHRGTQYF,TGTGCCAGCAGCCCTAGCCGAGGGGCTCACCGGGGGACCCAGTACTTC
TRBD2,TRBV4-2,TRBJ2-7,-,CASSQDLAGGKNEQYF,TGTGCCAGCAGCCAAGATCTGGCGGGAGGCAAAAATGAGCAGTACTTC
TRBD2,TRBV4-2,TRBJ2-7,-,CASSQDWSGLTYEQYF,TGTGCCAGCAGCCAAGACTGGTCGGGACTAACCTACGAGCAGTACTTC
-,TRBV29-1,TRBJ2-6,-,CSVDQGSGANVLTF,TGCAGCGTTGATCAGGGATCTGGGGCCAACGTCCTGACTTTC
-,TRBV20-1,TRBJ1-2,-,CSANRDTSYGYTF,TGCAGTGCTAACCGGGACACCTCCTATGGCTACACCTTC
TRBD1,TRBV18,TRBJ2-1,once,CASSPPGQGFGEQFF,TGTGCCAGCTCACCACCGGGACAGGGTTTCGGTGAGCAGTTCTTC
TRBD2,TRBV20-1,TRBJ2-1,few,CSALAGGGALGAYNEQFF,TGCAGTGCTCTAGCGGGAGGAGGTGCTCTTGGGGCCTACAATGAGCAGTTCTTC
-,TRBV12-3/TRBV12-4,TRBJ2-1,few,CASSPKGNEQFF,TGTGCCAGCAGCCCGAAGGGGAATGAGCAGTTCTTC
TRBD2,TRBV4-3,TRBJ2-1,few,CASSQGISGSRYNEQFF,TGCGCCAGCAGCCAGGGAATTAGCGGGAGCAGGTACAATGAGCAGTTCTTC
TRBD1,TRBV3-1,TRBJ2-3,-,CASSHRGLEDTQYF,TGTGCCAGCAGCCACAGGGGGCTCGAAGATACGCAGTATTTT
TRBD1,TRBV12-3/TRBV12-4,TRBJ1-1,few,CASSLTGGSEAFF,TGTGCCAGCAGCCTGACAGGGGGGAGTGAAGCTTTCTTT
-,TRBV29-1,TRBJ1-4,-,CSVTRGSEKLFF,TGCAGCGTTACTAGGGGTAGTGAAAAACTGTTTTTT
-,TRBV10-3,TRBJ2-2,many,CAICAGELFF,TGTGCCATCTGCGCCGGGGAGCTGTTTTTT
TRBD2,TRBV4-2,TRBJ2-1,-,CASSQETSGRALTNEQFF,TGTGCCAGCAGCCAGGAGACTAGCGGGAGGGCTCTTACTAACGAGCAGTTCTTC
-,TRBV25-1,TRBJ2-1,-,CASRAVWHEQFF,TGTGCCAGCAGGGCAGTTTGGCATGAGCAGTTCTTC
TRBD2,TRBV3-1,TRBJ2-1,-,CASSPAGLAGYNEQFF,TGTGCCAGCAGCCCCGCCGGACTAGCGGGTTACAATGAGCAGTTCTTC
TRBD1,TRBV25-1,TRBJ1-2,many,CASSEFGTGENYGYTF,TGTGCCAGCAGTGAATTCGGGACAGGGGAGAACTATGGCTACACCTTC
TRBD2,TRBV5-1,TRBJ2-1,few,CASSEPSGRASYNEQFF,TGCGCCAGCAGCGAACCTAGCGGGAGGGCCTCCTACAATGAGCAGTTCTTC
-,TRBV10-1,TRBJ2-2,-,CASRPGQNTGELFF,TGCGCCAGCAGGCCGGGACAGAACACCGGGGAGCTGTTTTTT
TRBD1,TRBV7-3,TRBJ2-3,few,CASSLGDRATDTQYF,TGTGCCAGCAGCTTAGGGGACAGGGCCACAGATACGCAGTATTTT
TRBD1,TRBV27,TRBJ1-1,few,CASSRGQGAMNTEAFF,TGTGCCAGCAGCCGGGGACAGGGGGCAATGAACACTGAAGCTTTCTTT
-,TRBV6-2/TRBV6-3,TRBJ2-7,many,CASSPPSYEQYF,TGTGCCAGCAGCCCACCCTCCTACGAGCAGTACTTC
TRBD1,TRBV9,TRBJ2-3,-,CASSEGTGNPTDAQYF,TGTGCCAGCAGCGAGGGGACAGGGAACCCCACAGATGCGCAGTATTTT
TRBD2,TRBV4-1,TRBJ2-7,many,CASSYRDYSYEQYF,TGCGCCAGCAGCTACCGGGACTATTCTTACGAGCAGTACTTC